The 5 T cell receptor beta chains in this list originate from one sample, sequenced in a study of blood T cell repertoires in COVID-19. Assay: immunoSEQ multiplex PCR; the TCRdb copy retains only in-frame clones and omits some. This table has hundreds of thousands of clones, approximately 81% appearing once. Sequences were obtained from PBMCs or T cells enriched from blood (not recorded which). These receptors came from a middle-aged man who had recovered from COVID-19.

V usage is TRBV10-2 and J usage is TRBJ2-7, with 7 nucleotides matching TRBD2. The CDR3 is 12 amino acids. With V trimmed by 8 bases and J by 3 bases, 4 bases remained unmatched. CDR1 is WSHSY, CDR2 SAAADI, per germline. CDR3 protein: CASPTSVYEQYF. The DNA of the CDR3 is TGCGCCAGCCCAACTAGCGTCTACGAGCAGTACTTC.

The chain combines TRBV9 with TRBJ1-3; D call uncertain. Deletions cut 0 bases from V and 4 bases from J, with 14 bases between. CDR1 SGDLS and CDR2 YYNGEE come from the germline V gene. The CDR3 spans 16 residues. The CDR3 DNA follows: TGTGCCAGCAGCGTAGCGAACCGCGGACTAGGAAACACCATATATTTT. Its translation is CASSVANRGLGNTIYF.

The gene calls are TRBV5-1 and TRBJ2-7; D uncertain. Germline V gives CDR1 SGHRS, CDR2 YFSETQ. The CDR3 is 14 residues long. The V and J ends lost 4 bases and 2 bases respectively, with 13 bases between them. The DNA for the CDR3 is TGCGCCAGCAGCATAGATCCTAATCCCTACGAGCAGTACTTC. The encoded protein is CASSIDPNPYEQYF.

This chain joins TRBV5-1 and TRBJ2-7; weak D call: TRBD1 (6 bases). The CDR3 is made up of 14 amino acids. Germline V lookup: CDR1 SGHRS, CDR2 YFSETQ. Trimming cost V 3 bases and J 7 bases, with 17 bases left between them. The CDR3 nucleotides are TGCGCCAGCAGCTCCGGGACAACATTCGAGGAGCAGTACTTC. This gives the protein CASSSGTTFEEQYF.

The V and J genes are TRBV2 and TRBJ2-3; 15 bases line up with TRBD2. V shed 4 bases, J shed 6 bases, and the junction held 2 bases outside the gene matches. The CDR3 is 15 amino acids. Germline V gene sequence: CDR1 SNHLY, CDR2 FYNNEI. CDR3 bases: TGTGCCAGCAGTGCCGGGACTAGCGGGAGGGATACGCAGTATTTT. Its translation is CASSAGTSGRDTQYF.